The sequence of this T cell receptor beta chain was determined in a study of shared clonotypes between healthy human individuals. Original handling: Junction-only sequences produced by ImmunoSEQ had no quality scores, so filtering differed. TCRdb's copy holds only in-frame clones and misses some; the assay was immunoSEQ multiplex PCR. From that table come the V and J calls and clone size; the DNA was used to work out D and trimming. Among millions of clones listed, over 85% were seen once. This clone was seen once. The antigen is unknown. The CDR3 is 12 amino acids. CDR1 and CDR2 (germline): SGHTA, FQGNSA. The V end was cut by 10 bases, the J end by 7 bases, with 16 bases between. Study findings and constraints: Represented diversity (both genetic and exposure-history) was limited by the small number of donors.

Material: naive CD4+ T cells sorted from blood. Described subset: CD45RA+ positively selected. The TCR comes from a man between 18 and 29 years old in good health. The genes are TRBV7-2 and TRBJ2-5; D is perhaps TRBD1 or TRBD2 (6 bases each). The CDR3 DNA reads TGTGCCACCCAAGGGGGTAGCGGGACCCAGTACTTC. Protein sequence: CATQGGSGTQYF.